This entry lists 25 T cell receptor beta chains sequenced from one sample in a study of T cell changes during pregnancy in multiple sclerosis. This table comes from immunoSEQ multiplex PCR, and its TCRdb copy is limited to in-frame clones, with some not included. The sample includes 30,000 or so clones, more than 75% of them seen just once. The specimen was CD4+ T cells from peripheral blood mononuclear cells, collected in the second trimester of pregnancy. These receptor sequences come from a female donor in good health, enrolled as a control in a pregnancy study.

This clone was seen just once. CDR3 loop: CASSGGLAPTDTQYF. DNA for the CDR3: TGTGCCAGCAGTGGGGGACTAGCGCCCACAGATACGCAGTATTTT. The chain carries TRBV25-1 and TRBJ2-3, with 10 positions matching TRBD2. The V gene's germline CDR1 is MGHDK and CDR2 SYGVNS. The V gene end was trimmed by 4 bases and the J gene end by 2 bases; junction bases not matched to a gene: 3. There are 15 residues in the CDR3.

The genes are TRBV27 and TRBJ1-1, with D uncertain. The CDR3 sequence is 15 residues long. The ends were cut back, 6 bases at V and 4 bases at J, with 18 bases in the middle. From germline, CDR1 is MNHEY and CDR2 SMNVEV (reference sequence). The CDR3 sequence: CASRAWGGQFTEAFF. The CDR3 region has the DNA TGTGCCAGCAGGGCCTGGGGAGGGCAGTTCACTGAAGCTTTCTTT.

This chain links TRBV14 with TRBJ2-7; 9 nucleotides match TRBD2. The CDR3 covers 17 residues. Trimming at V came to 0 bases and at J to 2 bases, leaving 8 bases not matched to a gene. Per the germline V gene, CDR1 is SGHDN and CDR2 is FVKESK. Here the CDR3 DNA reads TGTGCCAGCAGCCAAGATTGGGGGCTAGCGGGGACCTACGAGCAGTACTTC. Translated: CASSQDWGLAGTYEQYF.

V usage is TRBV19 and J usage is TRBJ2-5; D perhaps matches TRBD2 (5 bases). The end of the DNA fits TRBJ2-7 better, so the J call may be wrong. CDR1 LNHDA and CDR2 SQIVND come from the germline V gene (reference sequence). The CDR3 sequence is 14 residues long. For the CDR3, the DNA is TGTGCCAGTACCCCTCACGGGGACTCCTACGAGCAGTACTTC. Its protein is CASTPHGDSYEQYF.

The V and J genes are TRBV4-2 and TRBJ2-5; 10 bases are a match to TRBD1. CDR1 and CDR2 from the germline V gene are LGHNA and YNFKEQ. The junction had 8 bases not matched to a gene; V was cut back by 4 bases and J by 3 bases. This CDR3 has 16 residues. Written as DNA, the CDR3 is TGTGCCAGCAGCCGATCTCCCGGGACAGGGGAAGAGACCCAGTACTTC. Encoded protein: CASSRSPGTGEETQYF.

The chain joins TRBV11-2 to TRBJ2-1; 8 bases line up with TRBD1. With 0 bases clipped from V and 3 bases from J, the junction kept 4 bases outside the gene matches. CDR3 length: 16 amino acids. From germline, CDR1 is SGHAT and CDR2 FQNNGV. The CDR3, as DNA: TGTGCCAGCAGCTTAGACCAGGGGGCTATCTACAATGAGCAGTTCTTC. Its protein is CASSLDQGAIYNEQFF.

CDR3 residues: CASSPSLAGGYNEQFF. CDR3 in DNA: TGTGCCAGCAGCCCATCACTAGCGGGGGGTTACAATGAGCAGTTCTTC. The chain couples TRBV9 to TRBJ2-1; 12 bases agree with TRBD2. V was clipped by 4 bases and J by 4 bases; unmatched bases: 6. This CDR3 region has 16 residues. Germline-derived CDR1 and CDR2 are SGDLS and YYNGEE.

CDR3 amino acids: CASTPTGEGFISNQPQHF. The CDR3 coding sequence is TGTGCCAGTACCCCGACAGGGGAAGGGTTTATTAGCAATCAGCCCCAGCATTTT. The chain has TRBV19 and TRBJ1-5; the match to TRBD1 covers 8 bases. CDR1 is LNHDA and CDR2 is SQIVND in the germline V gene (reference sequence). J gave up 0 bases and V 7 bases, and 14 bases lay outside the gene matches. The CDR3 runs 18 residues.

The chain has TRBV7-2 and TRBJ2-3; TRBD2 might be the D (6 bases). This CDR3 spans 15 amino acids. CDR1 SGHTA and CDR2 FQGNSA come from the germline V gene. V lost 0 bases to trimming and J lost 2 bases, with 9 bases between them. CDR3 loop: CASSLAGGSTDTQYF. The CDR3, as DNA: TGTGCCAGCAGCTTAGCGGGGGGATCCACAGATACGCAGTATTTT.

The V and J genes are TRBV11-2 and TRBJ1-1, with a possible D match to TRBD1 (5 bases). The CDR3 runs to 14 residues. Germline V gene data show CDR1 as SGHAT and CDR2 as FQNNGV. Trimming left V 6 bases short and J 5 bases short, with 16 bases between. CDR3 sequence (DNA): TGTGCCAGCAGGGCTGCGGGGCCTTTTACTGAAGCTTTCTTT. Its protein is CASRAAGPFTEAFF.

V usage is TRBV10-3 and J usage is TRBJ2-1, with D possibly matching TRBD1 (6 bases). From germline, CDR1 is ENHRY and CDR2 SYGVKD. The CDR3 contains 14 residues. The ends were cut back, 3 bases at V and 4 bases at J, with 10 bases in the middle. CDR3 residues: CAISERDTYNEQFF. The DNA for the CDR3 is TGTGCCATCAGTGAAAGGGACACATACAATGAGCAGTTCTTC.

This clone occurred once. The rearrangement uses TRBV18 and TRBJ2-7; the match to TRBD2 covers 8 bases. The V segment lost 4 bases and the J segment 3 bases; nucleotides outside the gene matches: 8. The CDR3 loop spans 15 amino acids. Germline V gene lookup returns CDR1 KGHSH and CDR2 LQKENI. CDR3 DNA: TGTGCCAGCTCACTTACACCCGGGAGGGACTACGAGCAGTACTTC. This encodes CASSLTPGRDYEQYF.

J is TRBJ2-2 and V is TRBV10-1; weak D call: TRBD2 (6 bases). The CDR3 is made up of 16 amino acids. CDR1 and CDR2 from the germline V gene are WNHNN and SYGVQD (reference sequence). V lost 0 bases, J lost 5 bases, and 13 bases lay in between. DNA for the CDR3: TGCGCCAGCAGTGAGTCGGGCGGGACGGGGACCGGGGAGCTGTTTTTT. This sequence encodes CASSESGGTGTGELFF.

This chain connects TRBV7-2 to TRBJ1-1; D is undetermined. CDR1 SGHTA and CDR2 FQGNSA come from the germline V gene. This CDR3 spans 13 amino acids. Trimming took off 3 bases at V and 2 bases at J, with 7 bases between the two ends. In DNA, the CDR3 is TGTGCCAGCAGCTTCCCCAGAAACACTGAAGCTTTCTTT. As protein: CASSFPRNTEAFF.

This chain connects TRBV11-2 to TRBJ2-7; TRBD2 aligns across 15 bases. The CDR3 has 15 residues. Per the germline V gene, CDR1 is SGHAT and CDR2 is FQNNGV. The junction had 5 bases not matched to a gene; V was cut back by 7 bases and J by 4 bases. CDR3 DNA: TGTGCCAGCACCCCAGGGACTAGCGGGAGGTACGAGCAGTACTTC. Translating it yields CASTPGTSGRYEQYF.

The V call is TRBV27, the J call TRBJ2-1; TRBD2 matches at 8 bases. This CDR3 is 17 amino acids long. Trimming cost V 3 bases and J 0 bases; bases outside gene matches: 7. Germline V gene data show CDR1 as MNHEY and CDR2 as SMNVEV (reference sequence). CDR3 amino acids: CASSFLASGRSYNEQFF. CDR3 DNA: TGTGCCAGCAGTTTCCTTGCTAGCGGGCGCTCCTACAATGAGCAGTTCTTC.

J is TRBJ1-1 and V is TRBV9, with D uncertain. This CDR3 contains 15 residues. CDR1 and CDR2 from the germline V gene are SGDLS and YYNGEE. V was clipped by 2 bases and J by 0 bases, with 11 bases between them. This chain's CDR3 is CASSVSSIMNTEAFF. The DNA for the CDR3 is TGTGCCAGCAGCGTTAGCAGCATCATGAACACTGAAGCTTTCTTT.

Details on this clone: A junction boundary mismatches the germline segment, possibly from a read error. The V call is TRBV7-9, the J call TRBJ2-1, with 9 nucleotides matching TRBD2. Germline lookup yields CDR1 SEHNR and CDR2 FQNEAQ (reference sequence). The CDR3 extends over 13 amino acids. The CDR3 here is CASSLAGGGASLF. DNA for the CDR3: TGTGCCAGCAGCTTAGCTGGCGGGGGGGCCTCCCTCTTC.

The rearrangement joins TRBV6-1 to TRBJ2-1; D may be TRBD2 (5 bases). Trimming left V 7 bases short and J 2 bases short, with 9 bases between. Germline CDR1 and CDR2: MNHNS and SASEGT. The CDR3 has 13 amino acids. The CDR3 coding sequence is TGTGCCAGCAACCTCGGGGCCTACAATGAGCAGTTCTTC. Translating it yields CASNLGAYNEQFF.

The chain joins TRBV19 to TRBJ1-2, with 8 bases lining up with TRBD1. The CDR3 has 15 residues. The V and J ends lost 1 base and 2 bases, in that order; junction bases with no gene match: 3. Germline assignment: CDR1 LNHDA and CDR2 SQIVND (reference sequence). The DNA for the CDR3 is TGTGCCAGTAGTATAGCTACAGGGGGAAACTATGGCTACACCTTC. Translation gives CASSIATGGNYGYTF.

The chain combines TRBV18 with TRBJ2-7, with 7 bases identical to TRBD1. V trimming: 0 bases; J trimming: 0 bases; junction bases outside the gene matches: 2. Germline V gene lookup returns CDR1 KGHSH and CDR2 LQKENI. The CDR3 has 15 residues. The CDR3 region has the DNA TGTGCCAGCTCACCACCGTCAGGGGGCTCCTACGAGCAGTACTTC. This translates into CASSPPSGGSYEQYF.

The chain employs TRBV10-2 and TRBJ1-1; no definite D call. Deletions cut 8 bases from V and 1 base from J, with 8 bases between. The CDR3 is 12 amino acids. CDR1 is WSHSY, CDR2 SAAADI, per germline. CDR3 loop: CASEGPNTEAFF. In nucleotides, the CDR3 is TGCGCCAGCGAGGGCCCGAACACTGAAGCTTTCTTT.

The V call is TRBV5-6, the J call TRBJ2-7; a possible D gene is TRBD1 (5 bases). V lost 2 bases and J lost 2, with 5 bases in between. Germline V gene lookup returns CDR1 SGHDT and CDR2 YYEEEE. This CDR3 is built from 12 residues. The CDR3 DNA is TGTGCCAGCAGCTTAGGGGCCTACGAGCAGTACTTC. As protein: CASSLGAYEQYF. Variable domain in full (rest from reference TRBV5-6 and TRBJ2-7): DAGVTQSPTHLIKTRGQQVTLRCSPKSGHDTVSWYQQALGQGPQFIFQYYEEEERQRGNFPDRFSGHQFPNYSSELNVNALLLGDSALYLCASSLGAYEQYFGPGTRLTVT.

The chain combines TRBV10-2 with TRBJ2-3; TRBD2 matches 10 bases. V lost 7 bases, J lost 2 bases, and 6 bases stayed unmatched. This CDR3 has 15 amino acids. Germline-derived CDR1 and CDR2 are WSHSY and SAAADI. The CDR3 loop is CASTTGLANTDTQYF. The CDR3, as DNA: TGCGCCAGCACCACGGGACTAGCGAACACAGATACGCAGTATTTT.

This clone was observed a handful of times. The chain recombines TRBV14 with TRBJ2-7, with TRBD1 matching 7 bases. Losses at the gene ends were 1 base for V and 2 bases for J; bases not matched to a gene: 5. This CDR3 region has 15 residues. The germline V gene has CDR1 SGHDN and CDR2 FVKESK. The CDR3 coding sequence is TGTGCCAGCAGCCAAGTGGCAGGGGGACCCTACGAGCAGTACTTC. Residues: CASSQVAGGPYEQYF.